Listed here is a single T cell receptor beta chain. The sample is drawn from a study of T cell responses to AZD1222 COVID-19 vaccine. Some clones are missing from TCRdb's copy, which holds only in-frame ones; the method was immunoSEQ multiplex PCR. The repertoire consists of roughly 150,000 clones, with about 91% occurring once and the leading ten covering about 4%. The germline V gene encodes CDR1 SGHTA and CDR2 FQGNSA. Between the trimmed V and J ends, which lost 2 bases and 4 bases, there was a span of 11 bases. The CDR3 spans 14 residues. This specimen was peripheral blood, taken 28 days after the second AZD1222 dose. The chain joins TRBV7-2 to TRBJ1-1; D uncertain. The receptor's source is an adult who received the AZD1222 COVID-19 vaccine. DNA of the CDR3: TGTGCCAGCAGCTTACCCCGGGGTTTCACTGAAGCTTTCTTT. Translated, it gives CASSLPRGFTEAFF. Full variable domain (remainder filled in from reference TRBV7-2 and TRBJ1-1): GAGVSQSPSNKVTEKGKDVELRCDPISGHTALYWYRQSLGQGLEFLIYFQGNSAPDKSGLPSDRFSAERTGGSVSTLTIQRTQQEDSAVYLCASSLPRGFTEAFFGQGTRLTVV.